One sample yielded the 18 T cell receptor beta chains listed below, sequenced in a study of T cell repertoires in cytomegalovirus infection. MiXCR, applied by TCRdb to the reads, yields one record per CDR3 protein. The sample has approximately 500,000 distinct CDR3 sequences; about 15% are singletons. Specimen: CD8+ T cells from PBMCs. The receptors were gathered from a human donor in good health (CMV status not recorded). Some clones in this sample may be carry-over from other donors' samples.

This clonotype has only a few counts. The gene calls are TRBV19 and TRBJ1-6; 8 bases agree with TRBD1. Germline values: CDR1 LNHDA, CDR2 SQIVND (reference sequence). J was trimmed by 7 bases and V by 1 base; bases with no gene match: 9. This CDR3 spans 17 amino acids. The CDR3 coding sequence is TGTGCCAGTAGTATAGGTCGGCAGGGGGCTGGAAATTCACCCCTCCACTTT. It yields the protein CASSIGRQGAGNSPLHF.

The J gene is TRBJ2-5, the V gene TRBV6-5, with 10 bases lining up with TRBD2. Germline assignment: CDR1 MNHEY and CDR2 SVGAGI. The CDR3 has 17 residues. J gave up 3 bases and V 8 bases, and 15 bases lay outside the gene matches. The CDR3 bases are TGTGCCAGCGGGTACCTGGGGCTAGCGGGAGATAAAGAGACCCAGTACTTC. Translated: CASGYLGLAGDKETQYF.

This clonotype was seen at least ten times. The chain couples TRBV7-3 to TRBJ2-2; 11 bases match TRBD2. CDR1 is SGHTA and CDR2 is FQGTGA in the germline V gene. This CDR3 is built from 16 residues. Trimming removed 4 bases from V and 4 bases from J; junction bases left unmatched: 5. This CDR3 reads CASSSIAGGGTGELFF. CDR3 bases: TGTGCCAGCAGCTCAATAGCGGGAGGGGGCACCGGGGAGCTGTTTTTT. Looking up the rest from reference TRBV7-3 and TRBJ2-2 gives the full variable domain: GAGVSQTPSNKVTEKGKYVELRCDPISGHTALYWYRQSLGQGPEFLIYFQGTGAADDSGLPNDRFFAVRPEGSVSTLKIQRTERGDSAVYLCASSSIAGGGTGELFFGEGSRLTVL.

This clonotype has a handful of counts. The chain employs TRBV5-4 and TRBJ1-1; D remains unclear. Germline-derived CDR1 and CDR2 are SGHNT and YYREEE (reference sequence). Trimming took off 9 bases at V and 0 bases at J, with 18 bases between the two ends. The CDR3 covers 15 residues. CDR3 amino acids: CAMKRGYLMNTEAFF. As DNA, the CDR3 is TGTGCCATGAAGAGAGGGTACCTCATGAACACTGAAGCTTTCTTT.

This clonotype was recorded at least ten times. V usage is TRBV7-9 and J usage is TRBJ2-7; the D gene is possibly TRBD1 (6 bases). V lost 5 bases, J lost 0 bases, and 20 bases lay in between. CDR3 length: 17 amino acids. The germline V gene has CDR1 SEHNR and CDR2 FQNEAQ (reference sequence). This CDR3 reads CASSPSRRRGHSYEQYF. The CDR3 DNA follows: TGTGCCAGCAGCCCATCGAGGCGCCGGGGACACTCCTACGAGCAGTACTTC.

This clonotype was seen more than once but under ten times. This chain links TRBV19 with TRBJ2-7; D may be TRBD1 or TRBD2 (6 bases each). CDR1 LNHDA and CDR2 SQIVND come from the germline V gene (reference sequence). This CDR3 has 14 amino acids. The ends were cut back, 6 bases at V and 5 bases at J, with 17 bases in the middle. CDR3 region: CASSRGLVKHEQYF. CDR3 in DNA: TGTGCCAGTAGCCGGGGGCTAGTCAAACACGAGCAGTACTTC.

Comments on this clonotype: The CDR3 does not end in the conserved phenylalanine or tryptophan, so this is likely a read error. V and J are TRBV27 and TRBJ1-1, with D uncertain. CDR1 and CDR2 from the germline V gene are MNHEY and SMNVEV (reference sequence). V lost 1 base to trimming and J lost 7 bases, with 7 bases between them. CDR3 length: 12 amino acids. The CDR3 reads CASSLLNGEAFS. DNA for the CDR3: TGTGCCAGCAGTTTATTGAACGGTGAAGCTTTCTCT.

There are many counts of this clonotype. The rearrangement links TRBV7-9 to TRBJ1-1; D possibly corresponds to TRBD1 (5 bases). The CDR3 runs 13 residues. The V gene lost 3 bases and the J gene lost 3 bases, with 8 bases spanning the gap. The germline V gene encodes CDR1 SEHNR and CDR2 FQNEAQ (reference sequence). The CDR3 is CASSFREYTEAFF. CDR3 sequence (DNA): TGTGCCAGCAGCTTCAGGGAATACACTGAAGCTTTCTTT.

On this clonotype itself: This sequence may be a read error, since a much larger clone differs from it by one base. This rearrangement joins TRBV6-1 to TRBJ2-5, with 10 bases that match TRBD2. CDR1 is MNHNS and CDR2 is SASEGT in the germline V gene. The CDR3 is 17 residues long. For the CDR3, the DNA is TGTGCCAGCAGTGAGTGGGCGCTAGCGGGAGTAGGAGAGACCCAGTGCTTC. This translates into CASSEWALAGVGETQCF.

Ten or more counts support this clonotype. The chain is built from TRBV7-9 and TRBJ2-3; weak D call: TRBD2 (5 bases). This CDR3 is 16 amino acids long. Between the trimmed V and J ends, which lost 5 bases and 2 bases, there was a span of 17 bases. Germline V lookup: CDR1 SEHNR, CDR2 FQNEAQ (reference sequence). Here the CDR3 DNA reads TGTGCCAGCAGCCACATTGGAGAGGGCCTCACAGATACGCAGTATTTT. It is translated as CASSHIGEGLTDTQYF.

V usage is TRBV4-2 and J usage is TRBJ2-1, with TRBD2 matching over 9 bases. CDR3 length: 16 residues. Germline CDR1 reads LGHNA; CDR2 reads YNFKEQ. J was trimmed by 6 bases and V by 1 base; bases with no gene match: 7. The chain's CDR3 is CASSQGELAGINEQFF. The CDR3 nucleotides read TGTGCCAGCAGCCAAGGCGAACTAGCGGGCATCAATGAGCAGTTCTTC.

This clonotype was seen a handful of times. The genes are TRBV6-5 and TRBJ2-7; 8 bases are shared with TRBD1. Germline V gene lookup returns CDR1 MNHEY and CDR2 SVGAGI. V was pared by 0 bases and J by 1 base, with 5 bases of the junction left unmatched. The CDR3 has 16 amino acids. For the CDR3, the DNA is TGTGCCAGCAGTTACTCCACAGGGGACAGGTCCTACGAGCAGTACTTC. Its translation: CASSYSTGDRSYEQYF.

This clonotype has only a few counts. This chain joins TRBV19 and TRBJ2-7; D may correspond to TRBD1 or TRBD2 (5 bases each). Germline V lookup: CDR1 LNHDA, CDR2 SQIVND (reference sequence). Trimming stripped 5 bases from V and 6 bases from J, with 14 bases between. The CDR3 loop spans 13 amino acids. The CDR3 loop is CASSPGTDSEQYF. CDR3 sequence (DNA): TGTGCCAGTAGTCCAGGGACGGATTCCGAGCAGTACTTC.

Worth noting for this clonotype: The CDR3 does not close with the conserved phenylalanine or tryptophan, likely indicating a read error. The DNA is left out, because the CDR3 cannot be placed on it with certainty; the CDR3 is given as TCRdb lists it. The genes are TRBV29-1 and TRBJ2-1; the D segment call TRBD1 is taken from the table without a DNA check. Germline lookup yields CDR1 SQVTM and CDR2 ANQGSEA. The CDR3 length is 15 residues, termini included. This chain's CDR3 is CSVAGRKRSYNEQLL.

The chain uses TRBV28 and TRBJ1-3; no firm D call. The V and J ends lost 6 bases and 0 bases respectively, with 12 bases between them. Germline CDR1 reads MDHEN; CDR2 reads SYDVKM. There are 15 residues in the CDR3. CDR3 DNA sequence: TGTGCCAGCAGGAGGCAGACAAACTCTGGAAACACCATATATTTT. Protein sequence: CASRRQTNSGNTIYF.

This clonotype was found many times. This chain connects TRBV7-8 to TRBJ2-2; unclear D gene. This CDR3 has 14 residues. CDR1 is SGHVS and CDR2 is FQNEAQ in the germline V gene. The V end was cut by 8 bases, the J end by 0 bases, with 10 bases between. The CDR3 reads CASERLSNTGELFF. The CDR3 DNA sequence: TGTGCCAGCGAGAGGCTATCGAACACCGGGGAGCTGTTTTTT. The full variable domain, its missing parts supplied by reference TRBV7-8 and TRBJ2-2, is GAGVSQSPRYKVAKRGQDVALRCDPISGHVSLFWYQQALGQGPEFLTYFQNEAQLDKSGLPSDRFFAERPEGSVSTLKIQRTQQEDSAVYLCASERLSNTGELFFGEGSRLTVL.

The table lists this clonotype with a few counts. V is TRBV27 and J is TRBJ2-7, with D possibly being TRBD1 (6 bases). V was cut by 6 bases and J by 2 bases, with 20 bases left in between. The germline gives CDR1 MNHEY, CDR2 SMNVEV (reference sequence). The length of the CDR3 is 16 residues. CDR3 in amino acids: CASRLTGSVRAYEQYF. In nucleotides, the CDR3 is TGTGCCAGCAGGCTCACAGGGTCGGTGCGGGCCTACGAGCAGTACTTC.

A few counts support this clonotype. V and J are TRBV5-1 and TRBJ2-5; TRBD1 or TRBD2 may be the D gene (5 bases each). Trimming pared 2 bases from V and 1 base from J, leaving 15 bases between. The CDR3 runs 16 residues. The V gene's germline CDR1 is SGHRS and CDR2 YFSETQ. DNA for the CDR3: TGCGCCAGCAGCTTAGGGTATGGGGGTCTCCAAGAGACCCAGTACTTC. It yields the protein CASSLGYGGLQETQYF.